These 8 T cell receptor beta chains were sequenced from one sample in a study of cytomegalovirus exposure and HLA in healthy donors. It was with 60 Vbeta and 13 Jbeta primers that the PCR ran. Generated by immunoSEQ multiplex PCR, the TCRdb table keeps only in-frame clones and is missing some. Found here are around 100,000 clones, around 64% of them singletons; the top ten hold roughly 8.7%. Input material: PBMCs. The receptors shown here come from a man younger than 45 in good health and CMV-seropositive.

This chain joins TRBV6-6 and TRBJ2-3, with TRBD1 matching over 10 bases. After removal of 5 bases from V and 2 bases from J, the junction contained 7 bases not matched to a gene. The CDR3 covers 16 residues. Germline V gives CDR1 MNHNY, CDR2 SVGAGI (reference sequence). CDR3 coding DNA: TGTGCCAGCAGTCCCCGGGACAGGGGTTTCACAGATACGCAGTATTTT. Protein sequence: CASSPRDRGFTDTQYF.

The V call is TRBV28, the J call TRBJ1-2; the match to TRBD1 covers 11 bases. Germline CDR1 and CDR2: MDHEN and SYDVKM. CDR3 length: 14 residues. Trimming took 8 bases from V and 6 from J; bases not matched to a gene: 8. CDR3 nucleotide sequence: TGTGCCAGCCGTCTCGGACAGGGGGCGAATGGCTACACCTTC. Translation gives CASRLGQGANGYTF.

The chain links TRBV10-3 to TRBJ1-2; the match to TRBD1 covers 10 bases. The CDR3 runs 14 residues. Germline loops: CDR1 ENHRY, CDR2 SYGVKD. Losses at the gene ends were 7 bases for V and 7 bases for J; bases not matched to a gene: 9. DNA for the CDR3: TGTGCCATCACCGCTGGCGGGACAGGGGTTGGCTACACCTTC. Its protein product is CAITAGGTGVGYTF.

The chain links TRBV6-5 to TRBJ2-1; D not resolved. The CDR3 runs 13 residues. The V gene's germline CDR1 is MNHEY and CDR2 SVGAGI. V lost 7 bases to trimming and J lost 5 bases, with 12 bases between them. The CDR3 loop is CASTSEINNEQFF. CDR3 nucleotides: TGTGCCAGCACCTCGGAGATAAACAATGAGCAGTTCTTC.

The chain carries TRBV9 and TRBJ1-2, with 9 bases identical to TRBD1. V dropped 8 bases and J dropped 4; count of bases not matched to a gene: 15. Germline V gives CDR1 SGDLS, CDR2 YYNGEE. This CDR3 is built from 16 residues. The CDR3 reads CASQAGQGPPPYGYTF. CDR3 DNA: TGTGCCAGTCAGGCGGGACAGGGACCTCCACCCTATGGCTACACCTTC.

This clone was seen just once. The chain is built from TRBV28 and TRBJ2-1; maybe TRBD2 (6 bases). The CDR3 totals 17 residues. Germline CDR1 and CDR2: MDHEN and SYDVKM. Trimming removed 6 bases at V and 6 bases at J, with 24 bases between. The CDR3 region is CASRGDYLGLGGNEQFF. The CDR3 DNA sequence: TGTGCCAGCAGGGGGGATTATTTGGGCCTGGGGGGCAATGAGCAGTTCTTC.

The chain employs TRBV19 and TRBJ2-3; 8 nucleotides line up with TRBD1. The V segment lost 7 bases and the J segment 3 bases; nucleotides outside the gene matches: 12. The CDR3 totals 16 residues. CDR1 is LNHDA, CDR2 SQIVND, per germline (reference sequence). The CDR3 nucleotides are TGTGCCAGTACATCCCCCGCCAGGGGGCATACAGATACGCAGTATTTT. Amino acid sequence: CASTSPARGHTDTQYF.

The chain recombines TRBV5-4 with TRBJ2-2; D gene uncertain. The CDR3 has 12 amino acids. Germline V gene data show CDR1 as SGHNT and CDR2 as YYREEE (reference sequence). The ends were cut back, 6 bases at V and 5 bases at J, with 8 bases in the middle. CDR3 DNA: TGTGCCAGCACCGAGTTTACCGGGGAGCTGTTTTTT. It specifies CASTEFTGELFF. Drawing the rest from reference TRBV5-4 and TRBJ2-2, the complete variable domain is ETGVTQSPTHLIKTRGQQVTLRCSSQSGHNTVSWYQQALGQGPQFIFQYYREEENGRGNFPPRFSGLQFPNYSSELNVNALELDDSALYLCASTEFTGELFFGEGSRLTVL.